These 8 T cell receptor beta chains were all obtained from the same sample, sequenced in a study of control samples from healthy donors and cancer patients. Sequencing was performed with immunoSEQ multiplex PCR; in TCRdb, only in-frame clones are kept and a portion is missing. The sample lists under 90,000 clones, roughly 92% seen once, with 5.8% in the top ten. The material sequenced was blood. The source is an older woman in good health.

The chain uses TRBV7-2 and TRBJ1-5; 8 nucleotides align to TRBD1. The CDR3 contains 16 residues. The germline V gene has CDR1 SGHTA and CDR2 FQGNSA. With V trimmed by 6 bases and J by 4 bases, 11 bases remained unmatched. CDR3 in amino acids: CASSLRQGFLNQPQHF. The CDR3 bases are TGTGCCAGCAGTCTCCGACAGGGGTTCTTGAATCAGCCCCAGCATTTT.

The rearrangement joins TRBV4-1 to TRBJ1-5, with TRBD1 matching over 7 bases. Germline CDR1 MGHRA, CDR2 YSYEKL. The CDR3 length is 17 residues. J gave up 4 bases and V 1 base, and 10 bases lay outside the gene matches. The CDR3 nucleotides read TGCGCCAGCAGCCAAGGATTCCCCAGGGGGTGGAATCAGCCCCAGCATTTT. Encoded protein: CASSQGFPRGWNQPQHF.

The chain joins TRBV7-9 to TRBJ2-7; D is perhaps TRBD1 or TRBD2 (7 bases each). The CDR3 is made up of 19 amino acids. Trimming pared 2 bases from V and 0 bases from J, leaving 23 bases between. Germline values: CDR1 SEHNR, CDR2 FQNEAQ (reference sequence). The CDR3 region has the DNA TGTGCCAGCAGCTTAAGAACGGGCAGGGGAGGGGACAGCTCCTACGAGCAGTACTTC. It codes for CASSLRTGRGGDSSYEQYF.

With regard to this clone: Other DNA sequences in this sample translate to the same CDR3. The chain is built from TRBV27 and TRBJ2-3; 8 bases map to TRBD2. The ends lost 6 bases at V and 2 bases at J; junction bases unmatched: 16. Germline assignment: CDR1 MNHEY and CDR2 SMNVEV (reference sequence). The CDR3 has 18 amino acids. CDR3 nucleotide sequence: TGTGCCAGCAGACCTGCACCGGGACTAGGATCTAACACAGATACGCAGTATTTT. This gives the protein CASRPAPGLGSNTDTQYF.

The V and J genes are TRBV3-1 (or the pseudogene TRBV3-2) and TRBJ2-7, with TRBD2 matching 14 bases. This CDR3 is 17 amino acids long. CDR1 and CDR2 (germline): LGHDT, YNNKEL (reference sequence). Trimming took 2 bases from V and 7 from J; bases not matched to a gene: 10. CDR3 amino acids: CASSQSGGTSGSREQYF. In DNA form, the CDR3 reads TGTGCCAGCAGCCAAAGTGGGGGGACTAGCGGGAGTCGAGAGCAGTACTTC.

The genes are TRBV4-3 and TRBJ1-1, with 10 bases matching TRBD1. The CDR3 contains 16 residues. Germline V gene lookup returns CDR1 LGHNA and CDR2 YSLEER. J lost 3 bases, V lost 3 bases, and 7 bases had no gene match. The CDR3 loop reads CASSHGQGEGDTEAFF. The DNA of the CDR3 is TGCGCCAGCAGCCACGGACAGGGGGAGGGGGACACTGAAGCTTTCTTT.

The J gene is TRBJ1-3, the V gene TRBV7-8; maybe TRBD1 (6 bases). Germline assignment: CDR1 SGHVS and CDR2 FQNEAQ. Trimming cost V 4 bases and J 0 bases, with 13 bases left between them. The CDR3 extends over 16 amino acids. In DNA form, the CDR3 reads TGTGCCAGCAGCTCGGACAGCATAGTCTCTGGAAACACCATATATTTT. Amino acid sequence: CASSSDSIVSGNTIYF.

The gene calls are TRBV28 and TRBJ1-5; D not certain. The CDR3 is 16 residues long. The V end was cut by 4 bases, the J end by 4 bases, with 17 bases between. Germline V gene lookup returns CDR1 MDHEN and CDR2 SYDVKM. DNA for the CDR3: TGTGCCAGCAGTTCCTTAAGAGGCCTGGGGAATCAGCCCCAGCATTTT. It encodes CASSSLRGLGNQPQHF.